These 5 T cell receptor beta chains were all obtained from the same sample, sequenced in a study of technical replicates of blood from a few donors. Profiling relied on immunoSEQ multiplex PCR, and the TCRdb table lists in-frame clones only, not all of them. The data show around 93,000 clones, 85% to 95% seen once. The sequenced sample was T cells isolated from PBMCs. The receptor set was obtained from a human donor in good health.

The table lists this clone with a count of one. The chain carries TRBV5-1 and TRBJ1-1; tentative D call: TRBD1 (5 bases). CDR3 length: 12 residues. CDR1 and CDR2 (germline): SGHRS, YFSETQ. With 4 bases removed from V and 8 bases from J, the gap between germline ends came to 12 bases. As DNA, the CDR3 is TGCGCCAGCAGCCACGGGAGGGGAGAAGCTTTCTTT. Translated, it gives CASSHGRGEAFF. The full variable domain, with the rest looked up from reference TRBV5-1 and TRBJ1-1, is KAGVTQTPRYLIKTRGQQVTLSCSPISGHRSVSWYQQTPGQGLQFLFEYFSETQRNKGNFPGRFSGRQFSNSRSEMNVSTLELGDSALYLCASSHGRGEAFFGQGTRLTVV.

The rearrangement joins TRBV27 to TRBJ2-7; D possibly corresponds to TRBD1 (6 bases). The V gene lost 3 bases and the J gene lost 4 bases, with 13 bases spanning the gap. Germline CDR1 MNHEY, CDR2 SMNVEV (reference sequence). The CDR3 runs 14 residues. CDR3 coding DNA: TGTGCCAGCAGTTTTCTTGGGGGCGGGTACGAGCAGTACTTC. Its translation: CASSFLGGGYEQYF.

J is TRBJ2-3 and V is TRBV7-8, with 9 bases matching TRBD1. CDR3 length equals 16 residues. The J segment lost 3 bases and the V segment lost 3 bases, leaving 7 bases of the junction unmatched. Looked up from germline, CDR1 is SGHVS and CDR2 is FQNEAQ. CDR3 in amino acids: CASSLGQGSRTDTQYF. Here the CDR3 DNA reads TGTGCCAGCAGCTTGGGACAGGGTTCGAGGACAGATACGCAGTATTTT.

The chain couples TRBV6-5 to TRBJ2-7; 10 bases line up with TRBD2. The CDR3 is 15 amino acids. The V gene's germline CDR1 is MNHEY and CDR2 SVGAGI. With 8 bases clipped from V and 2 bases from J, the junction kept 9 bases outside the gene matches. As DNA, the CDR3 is TGTGCCAGCGCTCCGGGACTAGCGATTACCTACGAGCAGTACTTC. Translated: CASAPGLAITYEQYF.

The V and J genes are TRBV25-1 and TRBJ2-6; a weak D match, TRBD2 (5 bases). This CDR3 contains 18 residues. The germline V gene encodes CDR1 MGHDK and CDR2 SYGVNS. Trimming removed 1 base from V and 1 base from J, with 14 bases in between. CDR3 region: CASSESRGTLSGANVLTF. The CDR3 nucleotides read TGTGCCAGCAGTGAATCTCGGGGAACTCTTTCTGGGGCCAACGTCCTGACTTTC.